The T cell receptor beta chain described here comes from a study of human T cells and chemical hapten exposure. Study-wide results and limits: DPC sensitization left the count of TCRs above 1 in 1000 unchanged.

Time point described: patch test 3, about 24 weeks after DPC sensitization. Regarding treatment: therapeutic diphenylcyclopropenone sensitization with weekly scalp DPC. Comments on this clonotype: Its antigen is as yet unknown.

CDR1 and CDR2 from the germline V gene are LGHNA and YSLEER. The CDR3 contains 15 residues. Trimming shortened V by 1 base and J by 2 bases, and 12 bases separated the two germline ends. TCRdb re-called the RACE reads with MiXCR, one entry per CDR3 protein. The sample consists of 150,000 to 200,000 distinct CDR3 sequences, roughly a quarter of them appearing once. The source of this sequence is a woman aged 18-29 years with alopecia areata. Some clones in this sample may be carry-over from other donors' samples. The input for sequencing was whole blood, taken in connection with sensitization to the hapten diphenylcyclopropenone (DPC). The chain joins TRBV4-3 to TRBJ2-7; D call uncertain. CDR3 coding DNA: TGCGCCAGCAGCCAAGCGGCTTTATCGGCCTACGAGCAGTACTTC. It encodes CASSQAALSAYEQYF.